This is a list of T cell receptor beta chains from one sample in a study of cytomegalovirus exposure and HLA in healthy donors. Some clones are missing from TCRdb's copy, which holds only in-frame ones; the method was immunoSEQ multiplex PCR. The table shows around 300,000 clones, with approximately 90% occurring only once. The sequencing input was PBMCs. The receptors derive from a woman under 30 in good health and CMV-seronegative. CDR3s include the opening cysteine and the closing phenylalanine or tryptophan. The D gene is left open where the match is weak. The size field is filled for only some rows; it gives once, few, many or a size class.

>TRBV5-6|.|.|TRBJ2-1
TGTGCCAGCAGCGGACAATCCTACAATGAGCAGTTCTTC
CASSGQSYNEQFF
>TRBV27|.|.|TRBJ2-7
TGTGCCAGCAGGACAGGCGGCGAGCAGTACTTC
CASRTGGEQYF
>TRBV9|.|.|TRBJ1-1
TGTGCCAGCAGCGTGGAGATCTTGAACACTGAAGCTTTCTTT
CASSVEILNTEAFF
>TRBV18|.|.|TRBJ1-1
TGTGCCAGCTCACCACTCAGGGGTGAGGACACTGAAGCTTTCTTT
CASSPLRGEDTEAFF
>TRBV6-1|.|.|TRBJ2-2
TGTGCCAGCAGTGAACCTTGGAGGAGCACCGGGGAGCTGTTTTTT
CASSEPWRSTGELFF
>TRBV6-5|TRBD2|.|TRBJ2-5
TGTGCCAGCAGCCATAGCGGGGGGGCCCCAAAGACCCAGTACTTC
CASSHSGGAPKTQYF
>TRBV7-9|TRBD2|.|TRBJ2-5
TGTGCCAGCAGCTTAGGGGGACTAGCGGGGGAAGAGACCCAGTACTTC
CASSLGGLAGEETQYF
>TRBV9|.|.|TRBJ2-6
TGTGCCAGCAGCCCCGGGGGTGGGAGTGCTGGGGCCAACGTCCTGACTTTC
CASSPGGGSAGANVLTF
>TRBV5-1|TRBD1|once|TRBJ1-1
TGCGCCAGCAGCCCCGTCGGGGTTACAGGGGATTTTGCCACTGAAGCTTTCTTT
CASSPVGVTGDFATEAFF
>TRBV13|TRBD2|.|TRBJ2-5
TGTGCCAGCAGCTTACGTCCTAGCGGGGGGGTGATTCAAGAGACCCAGTACTTC
CASSLRPSGGVIQETQYF
>TRBV7-8|.|once|TRBJ1-1
TGTGCCAGCAGCTACCTCACTATGAGGGGGGGCACTGAAGCTTTCTTT
CASSYLTMRGGTEAFF
>TRBV10-2|.|once|TRBJ2-2
TGCGCCAGCAGGTCAGGGGGGCTGAACACCGGGGAGCTGTTTTTT
CASRSGGLNTGELFF
>TRBV5-6|TRBD1|.|TRBJ2-7
TGTGCCAGCAGCTTGGCCTACAACGGACAGGGGTCGACCGAGCAGTACTTC
CASSLAYNGQGSTEQYF
>TRBV14|TRBD2|once|TRBJ2-7
TGTGCCAGCAGCACCGGGGGGGTCGTCAGGGAGCAGTACTTC
CASSTGGVVREQYF
>TRBV18|.|.|TRBJ2-7
TGTGCCAGCTCACCATCAACAGGGACCTACGAGCAGTACTTC
CASSPSTGTYEQYF
>TRBV9|TRBD2|.|TRBJ2-1
TGTGCCAGCAGCGGCCGCGGGGGGCGCAATGAGCAGTTCTTC
CASSGRGGRNEQFF
>TRBV2|.|.|TRBJ1-6
TGTGCCAGCGGAATAAGGGGGGGCAGGGACAATTCACCCCTCCACTTT
CASGIRGGRDNSPLHF
>TRBV4-1|.|.|TRBJ1-2
TGCGCCAGCAGCCAAGATCAGGGCAAAAACTATGGCTACACCTTC
CASSQDQGKNYGYTF
>TRBV29-1|TRBD1|.|TRBJ2-3
TGCAGCGCCTGGACAGGACCTAACACAGATACGCAGTATTTT
CSAWTGPNTDTQYF
>TRBV29-1|.|.|TRBJ1-1
TGCAGCGTTTCTAGAGGTGAAGCTTTCTTT
CSVSRGEAFF
>TRBV2|.|.|TRBJ1-2
TGTGCCAGCAGTGTAACAGTCGGCTACACCTTC
CASSVTVGYTF
>TRBV12-5|TRBD2|.|TRBJ2-3
TGTGCTAGTGGTTCGGGGGGTATAACAGATACGCAGTATTTT
CASGSGGITDTQYF
>TRBV7-9|.|.|TRBJ1-1
TGTGCCAGCAGCTTCGGGGAGCCCACTGAAGCTTTCTTT
CASSFGEPTEAFF
>TRBV9|.|.|TRBJ2-7
TGTGCCAGCAGCGTAGAGGACAGCAGCTCCTACGAGCAGTACTTC
CASSVEDSSSYEQYF
>TRBV13|TRBD1|.|TRBJ2-7
TGTGCCAGCAGCTTAGGCCTACAGGGGGCGACCTACGAGCAGTACTTC
CASSLGLQGATYEQYF
>TRBV6-5|.|once|TRBJ2-7
TGTGCCAGCACACAACCAGGGGCCTACGAGCAGTACTTC
CASTQPGAYEQYF
>TRBV15|.|.|TRBJ1-3
TGTGCCACCCCGGGGATACAGGGTATCACTGGAAACACCATATATTTT
CATPGIQGITGNTIYF
>TRBV5-8|TRBD1|once|TRBJ2-5
TGTGCCAGCAGATGGGACAGACAAGAGACCCAGTACTTC
CASRWDRQETQYF
>TRBV4-1|.|.|TRBJ1-1
TGCGCCAGCAGCCTGGGGCCTAACACTGAAGCTTTCTTT
CASSLGPNTEAFF
>TRBV7-8|.|.|TRBJ1-1
TGTGCCAGCAGCTCCCCGGAGGGCACTGAAGCTTTCTTT
CASSSPEGTEAFF
>TRBV11-2|TRBD1|.|TRBJ1-6
TGTGCCAGCAGCTCCCTCCGTAGACAGGGGCCCCTGGCCCTCCACTTT
CASSSLRRQGPLALHF
>TRBV2|.|.|TRBJ1-1
TGTGCCAGCAGCGGATGGCCCCTCAGGGGTAACACTGAAGCTTTCTTT
CASSGWPLRGNTEAFF
>TRBV4-1|.|.|TRBJ1-6
TGCGCCAGCAGCCAGGCCACGGGGGTCTATAATTCACCCCTCCACTTT
CASSQATGVYNSPLHF
>TRBV11-3|TRBD1|.|TRBJ2-7
TGTGCCAGCAGCCCTCGACAGGGGAATCCCTACGAGCAGTACTTC
CASSPRQGNPYEQYF
>TRBV4-1|TRBD2|.|TRBJ2-5
TGCGCCAGCAGCTCGCTAGCGGGGGGGCGCGGTTCTTGGCAAGAGACCCAGTACTTC
CASSSLAGGRGSWQETQYF
>TRBV10-3|TRBD2|.|TRBJ2-3
TGTGCCATCAGTGAGGCTACTAGCGGGGGTACAGATACGCAGTATTTT
CAISEATSGGTDTQYF
>TRBV5-6|.|.|TRBJ2-1
TGTGCCAGCAGCTTTTCCCGGCCCGCGGGGACCTACAATGAGCAGTTCTTC
CASSFSRPAGTYNEQFF
>TRBV19|.|.|TRBJ1-6
TGTGCCAGCGCCCGGGAGGGGCCATATAATTCACCCCTCCACTTT
CASAREGPYNSPLHF
>TRBV30|.|few|TRBJ1-1
TGTGCCTGGAGTTTCAGGGGGAACACTGAAGCTTTCTTT
CAWSFRGNTEAFF
>TRBV5-1|.|once|TRBJ1-1
TGCGCCAGCATAGACACCATGAACACTGAAGCTTTCTTT
CASIDTMNTEAFF
>TRBV7-9|TRBD1|.|TRBJ1-2
TGTTCCAGCAGCCCCACCGGGACAGGGGATTTCTACACCTTC
CSSSPTGTGDFYTF
>TRBV6-1|TRBD2|.|TRBJ2-5
TGTGCCAGCAGTGATTTAGCGGGGGGGCCGGAGACCCAGTACTTC
CASSDLAGGPETQYF
>TRBV19|TRBD2|.|TRBJ2-7
TGTGCCAGTAGCCTAGCGGGGGGGGCCTACGAGCAGTACTTC
CASSLAGGAYEQYF
>TRBV18|TRBD1|.|TRBJ2-7
TGTGCCAGCTCACGAACCGGGACAGGGACCTACGAGCAGTACTTC
CASSRTGTGTYEQYF
>TRBV5-6|TRBD1|few|TRBJ2-1
TGTGCCAGCAGCTTGGGAGGGGGCGGACGAGTCAATGAGCAGTTCTTC
CASSLGGGGRVNEQFF
>TRBV5-5|.|.|TRBJ2-7
TGTGCCAGCAGCTCGCCAGACAGGTTAACCTACGAGCAGTACTTC
CASSSPDRLTYEQYF
>TRBV6-1|.|few|TRBJ2-7
TGTGCCAGCAGCCCCCCGTCAGGGGACGGCTACGAGCAGTACTTC
CASSPPSGDGYEQYF
>TRBV9|.|.|TRBJ1-1
TGTGCCAGCAGCACCCACGGCACTGAAGCTTTCTTT
CASSTHGTEAFF
>TRBV19|TRBD1|.|TRBJ2-1
TGTGCCAGTAGTATAAGGGGGCAGGGGCTAAACGGGCAGTTCTTC
CASSIRGQGLNGQFF
>TRBV19|.|.|TRBJ2-7
TGTGCCAGTAGCCCCGGGGAGTCCTACGAGCAGTACTTC
CASSPGESYEQYF
>TRBV7-9|.|.|TRBJ1-1
TGTTCCAGCAGCTTAGTAAACAGGGTGGACACTGAAGCTTTCTTT
CSSSLVNRVDTEAFF
>TRBV10-2|.|.|TRBJ2-7
TGCGCCAGCAGACCCAGGGTTTCCTACGAGCAGTACTTC
CASRPRVSYEQYF
>TRBV10-1|.|.|TRBJ2-7
TGCGCCAGCAGTGAAAGCCCCGGACTGGACTCCTACGAGCAGTACTTC
CASSESPGLDSYEQYF